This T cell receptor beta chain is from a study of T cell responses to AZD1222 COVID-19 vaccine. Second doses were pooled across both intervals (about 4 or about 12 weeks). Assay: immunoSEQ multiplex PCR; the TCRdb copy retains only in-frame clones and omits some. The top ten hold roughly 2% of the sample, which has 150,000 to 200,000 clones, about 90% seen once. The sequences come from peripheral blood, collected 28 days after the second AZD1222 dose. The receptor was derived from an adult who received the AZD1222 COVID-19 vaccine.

The CDR3 nucleotides read TGTGCCAGCAGCATAGGACTAGCGGTAGACGAGCAGTACTTC. Residues: CASSIGLAVDEQYF. J is TRBJ2-7 and V is TRBV11-1; 10 bases line up with TRBD2. Germline assignment: CDR1 SGHAT and CDR2 FQDESV (reference sequence). The CDR3 length is 14 residues. With 5 bases clipped from V and 5 bases from J, the junction kept 6 bases outside the gene matches.